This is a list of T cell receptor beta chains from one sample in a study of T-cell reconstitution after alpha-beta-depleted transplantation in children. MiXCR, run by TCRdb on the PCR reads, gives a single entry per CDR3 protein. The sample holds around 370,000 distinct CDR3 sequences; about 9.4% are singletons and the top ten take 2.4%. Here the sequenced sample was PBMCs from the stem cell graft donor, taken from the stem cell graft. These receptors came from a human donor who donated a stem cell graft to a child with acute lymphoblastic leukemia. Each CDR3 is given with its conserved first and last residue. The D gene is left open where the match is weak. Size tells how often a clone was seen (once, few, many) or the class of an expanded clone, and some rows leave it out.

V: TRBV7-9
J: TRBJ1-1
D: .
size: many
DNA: TGTGCCAGCAGCTTCGGGGGGAACACTGAAGCTTTCTTT
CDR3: CASSFGGNTEAFF

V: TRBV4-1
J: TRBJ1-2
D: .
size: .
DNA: TGCGCCAGCAGCCAATGGGGAGGGGGAGCTAACTATGGCTACACCTTC
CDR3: CASSQWGGGANYGYTF

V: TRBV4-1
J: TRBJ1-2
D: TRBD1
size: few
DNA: TGCGCCAGCAGCCAACGGGGTCAGGGGGCAAGGGGCTACACCTTC
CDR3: CASSQRGQGARGYTF

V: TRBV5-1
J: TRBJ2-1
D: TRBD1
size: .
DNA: TGCGCCAGCAGCCCGCTAGGGACAGGGCTCTCCTACAATGAGCAGTTCTTC
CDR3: CASSPLGTGLSYNEQFF

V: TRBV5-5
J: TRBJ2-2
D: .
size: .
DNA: TGTGCCAGCAGCGCCGGGGGGCGGACCGGGGAGCTGTTTTTT
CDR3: CASSAGGRTGELFF

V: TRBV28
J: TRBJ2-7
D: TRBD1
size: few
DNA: TGTGCCAGCAGCTGGGACAGCTACTACGAGCAGTACTTC
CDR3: CASSWDSYYEQYF

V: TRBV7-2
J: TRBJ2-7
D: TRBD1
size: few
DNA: TGTGCCAGCAGCCAGCCGACAGGGAGAGCGTACGAGCAGTACTTC
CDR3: CASSQPTGRAYEQYF

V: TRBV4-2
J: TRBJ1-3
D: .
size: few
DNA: TGTGCCAGCAGCCAACTACAAGGGGGCTCTGGAAACACCATATATTTT
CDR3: CASSQLQGGSGNTIYF

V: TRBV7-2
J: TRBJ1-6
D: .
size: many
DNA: TGTGCCAGCAGCCTGAAAACCAGATATAATTCACCCCTCCACTTT
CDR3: CASSLKTRYNSPLHF

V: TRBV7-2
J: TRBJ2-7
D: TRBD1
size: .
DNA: TGTGCCAGCAGCATTGACAGGGGGCCGGGTCTCGACTACGAGCAGTACTTC
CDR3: CASSIDRGPGLDYEQYF

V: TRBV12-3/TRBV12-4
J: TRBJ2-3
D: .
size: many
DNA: TGTGCCAGCAGTTCCCCTGTGGGGGGAGGAGATACGCAGTATTTT
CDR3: CASSSPVGGGDTQYF

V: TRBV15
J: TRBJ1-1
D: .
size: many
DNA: TGTGCCACCAGCAGACTGCAGGCGCCGCTAAACACTGAAGCTTTCTTT
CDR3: CATSRLQAPLNTEAFF

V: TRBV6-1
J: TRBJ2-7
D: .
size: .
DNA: TGTGCCAGCAGTGAAGCGCAGACGGGAGTGTACGAGCAGTACTTC
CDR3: CASSEAQTGVYEQYF

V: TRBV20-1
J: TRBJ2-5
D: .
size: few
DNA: TGCAGTGCTAGACCGGCCAGGGACCCCCAAGAGACCCAGTACTTC
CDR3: CSARPARDPQETQYF

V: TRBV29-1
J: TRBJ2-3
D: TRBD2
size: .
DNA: TGCAGCGTCCAACGGACTAGCGGCCATGGGGATACGCAGTATTTT
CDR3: CSVQRTSGHGDTQYF

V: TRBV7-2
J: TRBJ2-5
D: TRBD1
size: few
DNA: TGTGCCAGCAGCTTAGCGCGTGGACAGGGGGTGGTGGAGACCCAGTACTTC
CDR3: CASSLARGQGVVETQYF

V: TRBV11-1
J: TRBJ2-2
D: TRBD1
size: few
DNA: TGTGCCAGCAGCTTACAACGGGGGGACAGGGGATACCACACCGGGGAGCTGTTTTTT
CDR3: CASSLQRGDRGYHTGELFF

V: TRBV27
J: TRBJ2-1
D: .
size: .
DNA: TGTGCCAGCAGTTTTCTGGGGGGCGACCACAATGAGCAGTTCTTC
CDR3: CASSFLGGDHNEQFF

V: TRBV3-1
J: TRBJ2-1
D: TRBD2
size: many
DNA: TGTGCCAGCAGTATATCTAGCGGGAGTCCCCTCAATGAGCAGTTCTTC
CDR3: CASSISSGSPLNEQFF

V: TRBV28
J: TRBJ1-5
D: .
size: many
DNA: TGTGCCAGCAGTCTTGAGTATAGCAATCAGCCCCAGCATTTT
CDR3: CASSLEYSNQPQHF

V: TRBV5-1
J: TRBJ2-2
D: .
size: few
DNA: TGCGCCAGCAGCTTGGAATATTCAGGGATTTCCGGGGAGCTGTTTTTT
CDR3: CASSLEYSGISGELFF

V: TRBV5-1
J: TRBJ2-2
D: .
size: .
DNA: TGCGCCAGCAGCGGGGGGCCGGGCAAGGTTGACACCGGGGAGCTGTTTTTT
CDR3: CASSGGPGKVDTGELFF

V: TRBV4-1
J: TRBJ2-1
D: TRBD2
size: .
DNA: TGCGCCAGCAGCCAAGCCCTAGCGGAGGTATACAATGAGCAGTTCTTC
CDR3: CASSQALAEVYNEQFF

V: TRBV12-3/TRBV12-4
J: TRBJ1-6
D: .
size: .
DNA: TGTGCCAGCTCGGAAGGGGCGCATTCACCCCTCCACTTT
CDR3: CASSEGAHSPLHF

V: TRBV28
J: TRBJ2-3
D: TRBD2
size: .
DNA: TGTGCCAGCAGTCCACGACATCTAGCGGGAGGACGCACAGATACGCAGTATTTT
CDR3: CASSPRHLAGGRTDTQYF

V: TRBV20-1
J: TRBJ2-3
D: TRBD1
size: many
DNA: TGCAGTGCTAGAGCCGGGGACAGGAGCACAGATACGCAGTATTTT
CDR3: CSARAGDRSTDTQYF

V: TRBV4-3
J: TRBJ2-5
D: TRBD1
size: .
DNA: TGCGCCAGCAGCCAAGGGACAGGGGAGAGAGAGACCCAGTACTTC
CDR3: CASSQGTGERETQYF

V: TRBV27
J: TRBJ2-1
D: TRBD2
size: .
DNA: TGTGCCAGCAGACCTAAACTAGCGGGAGGCTACAATGAGCAGTTCTTC
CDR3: CASRPKLAGGYNEQFF

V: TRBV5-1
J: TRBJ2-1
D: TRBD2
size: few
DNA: TGCGCCAGCAGCTCACCTAGCGGATACCAACACAATGAGCAGTTCTTC
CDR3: CASSSPSGYQHNEQFF

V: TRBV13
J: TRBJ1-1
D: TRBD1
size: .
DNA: TGTGCCAGCAGCCAGGGACAGGGTTTCACTGAAGCTTTCTTT
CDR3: CASSQGQGFTEAFF

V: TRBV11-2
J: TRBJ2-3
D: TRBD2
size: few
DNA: TGTGCCAGCAGCTTAAGTCTAGCGGGAGGCCGGGTTCGGGATACGCAGTATTTT
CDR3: CASSLSLAGGRVRDTQYF

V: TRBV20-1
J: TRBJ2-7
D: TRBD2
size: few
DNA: TGCAGTGCAAAAGAGTCCGGGGGAGGGTACTACGAGCAGTACTTC
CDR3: CSAKESGGGYYEQYF

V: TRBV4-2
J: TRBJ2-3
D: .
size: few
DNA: TGTGCCAGCAGCCAAGATGAGGAGAGCACAGATACGCAGTATTTT
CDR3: CASSQDEESTDTQYF

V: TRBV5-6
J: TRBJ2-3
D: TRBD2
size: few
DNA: TGTGCCAGCAGTTCGGGACTAGCGGACGCGCAGTATTTT
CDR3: CASSSGLADAQYF

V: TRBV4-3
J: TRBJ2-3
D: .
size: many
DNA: TGCGCCAGCAGCCAAGGACCTCCAGCGAAGAGTTTCACAGATACGCAGTATTTT
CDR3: CASSQGPPAKSFTDTQYF

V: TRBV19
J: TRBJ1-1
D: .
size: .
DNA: TGTGCCAGCGTTGACAGACTCAACACTGAAGCTTTCTTT
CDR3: CASVDRLNTEAFF

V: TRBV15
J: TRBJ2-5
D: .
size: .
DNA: TGTGCCACCAGCAGAGATCGGTCCCTCACGGGGGAGACCCAGTACTTC
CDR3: CATSRDRSLTGETQYF

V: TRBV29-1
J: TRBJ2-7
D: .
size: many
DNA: TGCAGCGTTGTATCGTGGGTGGGGACCGAGCAGTACTTC
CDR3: CSVVSWVGTEQYF

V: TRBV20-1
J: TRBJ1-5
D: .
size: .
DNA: TGCAGTGCTACGACCCTCCGGGACACAATATCGAATCAGCCCCAGCATTTT
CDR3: CSATTLRDTISNQPQHF

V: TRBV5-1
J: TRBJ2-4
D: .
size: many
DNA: TGCGCCAGCAGCTTTGAGGGCGGACTAGCCAAAAACATTCAGTACTTC
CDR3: CASSFEGGLAKNIQYF

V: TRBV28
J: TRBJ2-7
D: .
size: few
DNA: TGTGCCAGCAGTTATGGGTATTTACGGAGCTCCTACGAGCAGTACTTC
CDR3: CASSYGYLRSSYEQYF

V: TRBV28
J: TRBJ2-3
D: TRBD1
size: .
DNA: TGTGCCAGCAGCACAGGGGGAGGAGATACGCAGTATTTT
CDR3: CASSTGGGDTQYF

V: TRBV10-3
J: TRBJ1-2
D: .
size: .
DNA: TGTGCCATCAGTGATATACTGGTCGGGCCCGCTAACTATGGCTACACCTTC
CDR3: CAISDILVGPANYGYTF